A single sample is the source of the 14 T cell receptor beta chains below, sequenced in a study of blood T cells in healthy people across ages. Alongside a J-beta primer mix, a sample-barcoded 5' primer served in a second PCR lasting about 7 to 12 cycles. MiXCR, run by TCRdb on the 5' RACE reads, gives a single entry per CDR3 protein. The data contain 590,000 or so distinct CDR3 sequences, approximately 30% of them singletons. The sequenced material came from blood. Receptors originate from a woman older than 75 in good health.

The chain recombines TRBV5-1 with TRBJ2-1, with 15 bases aligning to TRBD2. The CDR3 extends over 16 amino acids. Germline V CDR1 and CDR2: SGHRS, YFSETQ. After removal of 6 bases from V and 4 bases from J, the junction contained 5 bases not matched to a gene. The chain's CDR3 is CASNKGTSGGYNEQFF. The CDR3 DNA reads TGCGCCAGCAACAAAGGGACTAGCGGGGGGTACAATGAGCAGTTCTTC.

The chain employs TRBV9 and TRBJ2-1; tentatively, D is TRBD2 (6 bases). Germline values: CDR1 SGDLS, CDR2 YYNGEE. The CDR3 totals 17 residues. V was trimmed by 0 bases and J by 1 base, leaving 14 bases between them. The CDR3 DNA reads as TGTGCCAGCAGCGTAGAGCGGGCCTCCTGGTCCTACAATGAGCAGTTCTTC. This gives the protein CASSVERASWSYNEQFF.

This clonotype showed up many times. The chain employs TRBV20-1 and TRBJ2-5; D is perhaps TRBD2 (7 bases). Looked up from germline, CDR1 is DFQATT and CDR2 is SNEGSKA (reference sequence). This CDR3 region has 13 residues. The ends were cut back, 3 bases at V and 6 bases at J, with 14 bases in the middle. Written as DNA, the CDR3 is TGCAGTGCTAGGCTTGTGGGGGGGCAGACCCAGTACTTC. Translating it yields CSARLVGGQTQYF.

This clonotype was found a few times. The chain carries TRBV2 and TRBJ2-5; a possible D gene is TRBD2 (6 bases). Trimming removed 4 bases at V and 4 bases at J, with 10 bases between. Germline CDR1 is SNHLY and CDR2 is FYNNEI. CDR3 size: 13 residues. The DNA for the CDR3 is TGTGCCAGCAGTGCGCGGGGCCGAGAGACCCAGTACTTC. This translates into CASSARGRETQYF. Full variable domain (outside the CDR3, taken from reference TRBV2 and TRBJ2-5): EPEVTQTPSHQVTQMGQEVILRCVPISNHLYFYWYRQILGQKVEFLVSFYNNEISEKSEIFDDQFSVERPDGSNFTLKIRSTKLEDSAMYFCASSARGRETQYFGPGTRLLVL.

This clonotype was picked up many times. The CDR3 sequence: CSAYSAGGNTDTQYF. CDR3 nucleotides: TGCAGTGCTTATTCAGCGGGGGGGAACACAGATACGCAGTATTTT. The rearrangement uses TRBV20-1 and TRBJ2-3; 10 positions match TRBD2. This CDR3 contains 15 residues. Trimming took 5 bases from V and 2 from J; bases not matched to a gene: 7. Germline V lookup: CDR1 DFQATT, CDR2 SNEGSKA (reference sequence).

This clonotype was counted many times. The chain joins TRBV6-5 to TRBJ1-2; D is unclear. Trimming cost V 0 bases and J 8 bases, with 10 bases left between them. The CDR3 extends over 13 amino acids. Germline CDR1 reads MNHEY; CDR2 reads SVGAGI. The CDR3 loop reads CASSYSEGWGYTF. The CDR3 DNA follows: TGTGCCAGCAGTTACTCGGAGGGATGGGGCTACACCTTC.

The sample holds a few counts of this clonotype. This may be a read error: a much more frequent sequence differs by one nucleotide. The rearrangement joins TRBV12-3 or TRBV12-4 to TRBJ2-1; either TRBD1 or TRBD2 may supply D (7 bases each). Trimming shortened V by 6 bases and J by 8 bases, and 17 bases separated the two germline ends. The CDR3 runs to 14 residues. The CDR3 protein is CASRTSRGSDEQFF. Here the CDR3 DNA reads TGTGCCAGCAGGACTAGCAGGGGGAGCGATGAGCAGTTCTTC.

The chain is built from TRBV11-2 and TRBJ1-4; the D is unclear. Germline CDR1 reads SGHAT; CDR2 reads FQNNGV. CDR3 length: 12 amino acids. Trimming left V 6 bases short and J 10 bases short, with 12 bases between. The CDR3: CASRMRAGKLFF. The CDR3 coding sequence is TGTGCCAGCAGGATGAGGGCCGGAAAACTGTTTTTT.

With regard to this clonotype: A read error is possible here, since a much larger clone lies one base away. V and J are TRBV10-3 and TRBJ2-1; TRBD2 matches 7 bases. The better agreement between TRBJ2-7 and the DNA end casts doubt on the J call. Germline CDR1 and CDR2: ENHRY and SYGVKD. CDR3 length: 14 amino acids. CDR3 protein: CAIKRGSSYNEQYF. The DNA of the CDR3 is TGTGCCATCAAGCGGGGAAGCTCCTACAATGAGCAGTACTTC.

The rearrangement uses TRBV5-8 and TRBJ2-7; D perhaps matches TRBD2 (7 bases). Germline CDR1 reads SGHTS; CDR2 reads YDEGEE. V was shortened by 0 bases and J by 6 bases, with 13 bases between the two germline ends. This CDR3 has 14 residues. As DNA, the CDR3 is TGTGCCAGCAGCTTGGGCCCGGGGGGCCTCGAGCAGTACTTC. Its translation: CASSLGPGGLEQYF.

The chain recombines TRBV20-1 with TRBJ2-6, with D hard to call. V was cut by 8 bases and J by 2 bases, with 7 bases left in between. CDR3 length: 12 amino acids. The V gene's germline CDR1 is DFQATT and CDR2 SNEGSKA (reference sequence). CDR3 sequence: CSISPGANVLTF. CDR3 nucleotide sequence: TGCAGTATCTCACCTGGGGCCAACGTCCTGACTTTC.

This clonotype turned up a few times. This chain links TRBV11-2 with TRBJ2-7, with 9 bases fitting TRBD2. CDR3 size: 16 residues. Germline lookup yields CDR1 SGHAT and CDR2 FQNNGV. Trimming took 5 bases from V and 3 from J; bases not matched to a gene: 11. CDR3 loop: CASSPLGLAGLYEQYF. As DNA, the CDR3 is TGTGCCAGCAGCCCCCTCGGGCTAGCGGGGCTCTACGAGCAGTACTTC.

This clonotype was observed many times. CDR3 in amino acids: CASSLEGAVAGANVLTF. CDR3 nucleotides: TGTGCCAGCAGCTTGGAAGGGGCTGTCGCTGGGGCCAACGTCCTGACTTTC. This rearrangement joins TRBV5-5 to TRBJ2-6; D perhaps matches TRBD1 (5 bases). The CDR3 runs to 17 residues. Trimming took off 0 bases at V and 2 bases at J, with 12 bases between the two ends. CDR1 and CDR2 (germline): SGHKS, YYEKEE (reference sequence).

Ten or more counts support this clonotype. The V call is TRBV4-2, the J call TRBJ2-7; TRBD2 matches 8 bases. Germline loops: CDR1 LGHNA, CDR2 YNFKEQ. There are 15 residues in the CDR3. V gave up 1 base and J gave up 6 bases; unmatched junction bases: 8. In nucleotides, the CDR3 is TGTGCCAGCAGCCAAGTCCGGGGGGGGGCATCCGAGCAGTACTTC. Amino acid sequence: CASSQVRGGASEQYF.